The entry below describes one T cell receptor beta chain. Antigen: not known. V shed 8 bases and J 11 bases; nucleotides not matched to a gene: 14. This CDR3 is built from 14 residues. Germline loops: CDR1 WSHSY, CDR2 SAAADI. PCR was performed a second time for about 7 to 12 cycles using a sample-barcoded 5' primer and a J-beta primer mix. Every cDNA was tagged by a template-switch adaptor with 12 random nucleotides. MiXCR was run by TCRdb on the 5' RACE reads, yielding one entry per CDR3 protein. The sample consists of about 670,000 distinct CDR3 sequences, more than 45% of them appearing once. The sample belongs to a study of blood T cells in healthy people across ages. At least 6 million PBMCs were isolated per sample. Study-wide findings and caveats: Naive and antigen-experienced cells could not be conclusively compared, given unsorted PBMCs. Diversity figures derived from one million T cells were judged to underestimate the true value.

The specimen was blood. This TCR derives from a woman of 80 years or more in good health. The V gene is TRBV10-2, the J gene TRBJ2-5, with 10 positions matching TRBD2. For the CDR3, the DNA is TGCGCCAGCGGCCGACTAGCGGGTTACGATGAGCAGTACTTC. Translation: CASGRLAGYDEQYF.